This entry lists 14 T cell receptor beta chains sequenced from one sample in a study of blood T cell repertoires in COVID-19. Sequencing was performed with immunoSEQ multiplex PCR; in TCRdb, only in-frame clones are kept and a portion is missing. The sample carries about 170,000 clones, 89% recorded once. Sequences were obtained from PBMCs or T cells enriched from blood (not recorded which). These receptors were collected from a woman aged 18-29 years who had recovered from COVID-19.

V and J are TRBV28 and TRBJ2-7, with 8 bases aligning to TRBD2. J lost 5 bases, V lost 8 bases, and 20 bases had no gene match. Germline V lookup: CDR1 MDHEN, CDR2 SYDVKM. There are 17 residues in the CDR3. In DNA form, the CDR3 reads TGTGCCAGCGAACCCGGGAGGCGGGAGGCCGGGAGCGACGAGCAGTACTTC. Translating gives CASEPGRREAGSDEQYF.

The chain has TRBV4-1 and TRBJ2-1; D remains ambiguous. V lost 3 bases and J 0 bases, leaving 15 bases between the germline ends. The CDR3 runs 17 residues. Germline CDR1 reads MGHRA; CDR2 reads YSYEKL. The CDR3 is CASSQYHSESSYNEQFF. CDR3 DNA sequence: TGCGCCAGCAGCCAGTATCACAGTGAGAGCTCCTACAATGAGCAGTTCTTC.

The rearrangement joins TRBV5-1 to TRBJ2-7, with D tentatively TRBD2 (6 bases). Trimming stripped 0 bases from V and 7 bases from J, with 17 bases between. Germline CDR1 and CDR2: SGHRS and YFSETQ. This CDR3 comprises 15 residues. Here the CDR3 reads CASSLGPGFRGEQYF. The CDR3 DNA sequence: TGCGCCAGCAGCTTGGGTCCCGGATTTCGGGGGGAGCAGTACTTC. The full variable domain, completed using reference TRBV5-1 and TRBJ2-7, is KAGVTQTPRYLIKTRGQQVTLSCSPISGHRSVSWYQQTPGQGLQFLFEYFSETQRNKGNFPGRFSGRQFSNSRSEMNVSTLELGDSALYLCASSLGPGFRGEQYFGPGTRLTVT.

The chain joins TRBV23-1 to TRBJ2-7, with 7 bases fitting TRBD1. Being an ORF, TRBV23-1 has a function that is uncertain. The CDR3 loop spans 13 amino acids. Unmatched junction bases numbered 8, after V lost 5 bases and J lost 7 bases. The CDR3 loop reads CASSFRDSREQYF. Written as DNA, the CDR3 is TGCGCCAGCAGTTTCCGGGACAGTAGGGAGCAGTACTTC.

The rearrangement links TRBV7-9 to TRBJ1-2; weak D call: TRBD1 (5 bases). The length of the CDR3 is 14 residues. V shed 5 bases and J shed 5 bases, with 15 bases lying between them. CDR1 and CDR2 from the germline V gene are SEHNR and FQNEAQ (reference sequence). DNA for the CDR3: TGTGCCAGCAGCCCCGGGGGGTTTTGGTATGGCTACACCTTC. Translating gives CASSPGGFWYGYTF.

The chain recombines TRBV14 with TRBJ2-7; no clear D. Trimming shortened V by 2 bases and J by 2 bases, and 13 bases separated the two germline ends. This CDR3 contains 15 residues. Germline values: CDR1 SGHDN, CDR2 FVKESK. CDR3 amino acids: CASSQPNSSPYEQYF. CDR3 in DNA: TGTGCCAGCAGCCAACCAAACAGTTCCCCCTACGAGCAGTACTTC. The full variable domain, rest sourced from reference TRBV14 and TRBJ2-7, is EAGVTQFPSHSVIEKGQTVTLRCDPISGHDNLYWYRRVMGKEIKFLLHFVKESKQDESGMPNNRFLAERTGGTYSTLKVQPAELEDSGVYFCASSQPNSSPYEQYFGPGTRLTVT.

The chain carries TRBV5-1 and TRBJ2-7, with 8 nucleotides matching TRBD1. CDR1 is SGHRS and CDR2 is YFSETQ in the germline V gene. V trimming: 0 bases; J trimming: 4 bases; junction bases outside the gene matches: 9. CDR3 length: 16 residues. CDR3 sequence: CASSLVGQGAWYEQYF. The CDR3 nucleotides are TGCGCCAGCAGCTTGGTGGGCCAGGGGGCCTGGTACGAGCAGTACTTC.

This clone showed up just a few times. V gene TRBV19 combines with J gene TRBJ2-3; 7 bases align to TRBD2. This CDR3 is 14 amino acids long. CDR1 and CDR2 from the germline V gene are LNHDA and SQIVND (reference sequence). V dropped 5 bases and J dropped 1; count of bases not matched to a gene: 3. The CDR3 loop is CASSFTSGTDTQYF. The CDR3, as DNA: TGTGCCAGTAGTTTCACTAGCGGCACAGATACGCAGTATTTT.

This clone has a single count. The chain joins TRBV9 to TRBJ2-7; 8 nucleotides match TRBD1. Germline V lookup: CDR1 SGDLS, CDR2 YYNGEE. V shed 0 bases and J 2 bases; nucleotides not matched to a gene: 1. CDR3 length: 14 residues. CDR3 region: CASSVADRAYEQYF. CDR3 sequence (DNA): TGTGCCAGCAGCGTAGCGGACAGGGCCTACGAGCAGTACTTC.

The genes are TRBV11-2 and TRBJ2-1, with a possible D match to TRBD2 (6 bases). This CDR3 has 15 residues. CDR1 SGHAT and CDR2 FQNNGV come from the germline V gene. V lost 5 bases and J 11 bases, leaving 22 bases between the germline ends. The CDR3 protein is CASSLGTSGGLQQFF. The DNA for the CDR3 is TGTGCCAGCAGCCTGGGGACTTCGGGCGGGCTGCAGCAGTTCTTC.

The V and J genes are TRBV28 and TRBJ1-6; 7 bases agree with TRBD1. Trimming at V came to 8 bases and at J to 6 bases, leaving 7 bases not matched to a gene. The CDR3 extends over 14 amino acids. Germline V CDR1 and CDR2: MDHEN, SYDVKM. CDR3 DNA: TGTGCCAGCCTCAGGGACAGCTTTAATTCACCCCTCCACTTT. Its translation is CASLRDSFNSPLHF.

The chain carries TRBV27 and TRBJ2-7; the D is unclear. Trimming shortened V by 3 bases and J by 0 bases, and 12 bases separated the two germline ends. This CDR3 region has 15 residues. Per germline, CDR1 MNHEY and CDR2 SMNVEV (reference sequence). CDR3 in DNA: TGTGCCAGCAGTTTTTCTAGACCAGCCTCCTACGAGCAGTACTTC. Translated: CASSFSRPASYEQYF.

In its sample, this clone was seen a few times. The rearrangement joins TRBV6-5 to TRBJ1-5; no firm D call. This CDR3 has 14 residues. V was cut by 5 bases and J by 2 bases, with 10 bases left in between. CDR1 and CDR2 (germline): MNHEY, SVGAGI. The CDR3 is CASSRVMRNQPQHF. The CDR3 nucleotides are TGTGCCAGCAGTCGGGTTATGCGCAATCAGCCCCAGCATTTT.

The V call is TRBV19, the J call TRBJ2-4; D may be TRBD1 (5 bases). From germline, CDR1 is LNHDA and CDR2 SQIVND (reference sequence). V lost 9 bases to trimming and J lost 0 bases, with 12 bases between them. The CDR3 is 14 residues long. CDR3: CASNTGIAKNIQYF. The DNA of the CDR3 is TGTGCCAGCAACACAGGAATAGCCAAAAACATTCAGTACTTC.